This T cell receptor (beta chain) was documented in a study of metastatic and nonmetastatic thyroid tumors. Study details: Repertoires from blood and tumor or nodule tissue of malignant and benign thyroid patients were compared.

This clone was picked up a small number of times. The target antigen is unknown. V was clipped by 1 base and J by 5 bases, with 15 bases between them. This CDR3 is built from 15 residues. From germline, CDR1 is MNHNS and CDR2 SASEGT. Study-wide results and caveats: Malignant thyroid tumors reportedly had TCR beta diversity that was significantly higher than in benign nodules, in blood and tumor.

All patients were treatment-naive before thyroid surgery. Source study methods: Clinicopathological groups differed in CDR3, with these differences serving to build a distant-metastasis classifier for papillary thyroid cancer. TCRdb re-called the PCR reads via MiXCR. TCRdb's processing, not the study's, gives the V and J calls here. Among fewer than 4,500 clones listed, over 35% were seen once. Sequencing was done on a sample of tumor tissue. The receptor comes from a male donor with papillary thyroid cancer or a benign thyroid nodule (not recorded which). Some clones in this sample may be carry-over from other donors' samples. The chain combines TRBV6-1 with TRBJ2-7; D possibly matches TRBD1 or TRBD2 (5 bases each). In DNA form, the CDR3 reads TGTGCCAGCAGTGAAGGTCTTCAGGGAGTCAACGAGCAGTACTTC. Translation gives CASSEGLQGVNEQYF.